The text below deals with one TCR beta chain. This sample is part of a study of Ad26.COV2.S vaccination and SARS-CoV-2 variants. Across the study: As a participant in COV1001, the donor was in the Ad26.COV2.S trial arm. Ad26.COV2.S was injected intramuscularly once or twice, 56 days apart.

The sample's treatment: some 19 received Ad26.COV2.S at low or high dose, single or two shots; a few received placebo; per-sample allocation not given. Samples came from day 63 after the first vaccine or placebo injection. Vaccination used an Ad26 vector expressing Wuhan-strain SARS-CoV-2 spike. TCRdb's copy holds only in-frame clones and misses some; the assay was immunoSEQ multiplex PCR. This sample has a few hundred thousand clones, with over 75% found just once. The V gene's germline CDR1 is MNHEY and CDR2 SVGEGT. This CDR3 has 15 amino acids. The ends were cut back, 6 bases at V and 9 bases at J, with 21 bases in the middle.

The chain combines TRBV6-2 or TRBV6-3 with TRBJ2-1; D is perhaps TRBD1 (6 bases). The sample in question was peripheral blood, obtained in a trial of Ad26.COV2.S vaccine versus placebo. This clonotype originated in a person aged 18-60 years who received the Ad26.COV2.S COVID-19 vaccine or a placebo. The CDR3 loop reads CASSPLGGAVGEQFF. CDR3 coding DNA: TGTGCCAGCAGCCCCCTAGGGGGAGCTGTCGGTGAGCAGTTCTTC.